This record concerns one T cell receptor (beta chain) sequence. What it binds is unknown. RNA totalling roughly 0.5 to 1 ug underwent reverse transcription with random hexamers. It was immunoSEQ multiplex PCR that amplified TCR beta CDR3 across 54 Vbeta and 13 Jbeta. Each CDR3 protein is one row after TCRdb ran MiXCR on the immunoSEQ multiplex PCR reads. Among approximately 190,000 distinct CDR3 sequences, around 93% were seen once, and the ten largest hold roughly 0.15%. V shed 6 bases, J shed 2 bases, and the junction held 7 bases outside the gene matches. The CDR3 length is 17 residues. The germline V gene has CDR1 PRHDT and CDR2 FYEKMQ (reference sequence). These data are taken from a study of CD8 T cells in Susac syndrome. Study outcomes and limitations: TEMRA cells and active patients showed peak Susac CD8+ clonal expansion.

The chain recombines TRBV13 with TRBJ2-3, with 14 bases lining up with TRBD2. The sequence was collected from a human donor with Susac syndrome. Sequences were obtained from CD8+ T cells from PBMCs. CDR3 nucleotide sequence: TGTGCCAGCAGTTCTCCGGGACTAGCGGGAGTCACAGATACGCAGTATTTT. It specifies CASSSPGLAGVTDTQYF.